This TCR beta chain was identified during a study of vaccination and CD4 T cells after COVID-19 (dated by TCRdb to 2021 to 2024). Background for the entire study: SARS-CoV-2 positivity had been established in the convalescent patients by nasal swab PCR, and mild disease was recorded in several of these patients and severe disease in one. Six males and four females were included in the convalescent cohort, with two Hispanic individuals, seven Caucasians, two Asians and one multiracial person represented. Each participant got two doses of either the Pfizer-BioNTech BNT162b2 vaccine (n=8) or the Moderna mRNA-1273 vaccine (n=2). Post-COVID blood samples were collected from convalescent patients a median of around 96 days after diagnosis, with a range of roughly 30 to 161 days. The time from the second vaccine dose to post-vaccine blood sampling had a median of around 72 days and ranged from about 14 to 250 days. The cultures were stimulated with overlapping spike peptide pools from SARS-CoV-2 and from the common cold coronaviruses HCoV-NL63, HCoV-OC43 and HCoV-229E. As controls, cultures received a CEFX viral epitope pool (the positive control), an HIV-1 Nef peptide pool (the negative control), or no peptide at all. In 10 COVID-19 convalescent patients and a handful of infection-naive healthy vaccine recipients, researchers compared the spike-specific CD4+ TCR repertoire from before mRNA vaccination with the repertoire from after.

This clonotype was recorded only once. It lacks a known antigen. No per-base quality is available; no much larger clone lies one base away. Support from one read is weak. V is clipped by 3 bases and J by 5 bases, and the sequence between their germline boundaries is 21 bases long. The germline V gene (reference sequence) supplies CDR1 DFQATT and CDR2 SNEGSKA. The CDR3, from cysteine to phenylalanine, totals 16 residues. The entry retains the CDR3 DNA only, 48 bases that are in frame from base 1. In light of the paper, this sample's treatment or condition label describes: approximately 9-day PBMC culture with coronavirus spike peptide pools or control peptides (ViraFEST assay). The study used the ViraFEST assay, which expanded antigen-specific T cells with peptide pools and then identified expanded clonotypes by TCR sequencing. The positive SARS-CoV-2 PCR tests of the convalescent patients were dated from March to December 2020, before the Alpha, Beta and Delta variants emerged in the United States. Approximately 1.8 million PBMCs per well were cultured in IMDM with 5% human AB serum and 8 to 10 IU/ml IL-2, plus 10 ug/ml peptide pools. On days 3 and 7, half of the culture medium was replaced with fresh IL-2-containing medium. After nine to eleven days of culture, CD4+ T cells were isolated by negative selection with the EasySep CD4+ T cell isolation kit. PBMCs were separated from whole blood using Ficoll-Paque Plus gradient centrifugation and then either used fresh or cryopreserved at -140C. Triplicate wells were generally used for each culture condition.

Library preparation was by PCR. DNA from cultured CD4+ T cells underwent TCR sequencing with the Oncomine TCR Beta short-read assay at the Johns Hopkins FTIC core. The QIAamp micro DNA kit was used to extract genomic DNA from the cultured CD4+ T cells. The Oncomine TCR Beta libraries from cultured CD4+ T cells were pooled using unique dual indexes and then sequenced on an Illumina iSeq 100. From the authors' description of their analysis: Non-productive sequences were removed, and CDR3s that did not start with C, did not end with F or W, or were shorter than 7 amino acids were discarded. Antigen-specific clonotypes were identified using the MANAFEST web application through comparison of peptide-stimulated wells with reference and other culture wells. For a clone to be called positive, the clone needed an FDR below 0.05, an odds ratio above 5, and a productive frequency above 0.1% in at least two of three replicate wells. Clonotypes that were significantly expanded in both SARS-CoV-2 spike wells and at least one common cold coronavirus spike condition were defined as cross-reactive. Similarity between CDR3 sequences was evaluated in R version 3.6.1 using Levenshtein distances (stringdist) and unrooted phylogenetic trees (ape). TCRdb reprocessing: public reads trimmed at Q25 with fastp, clones called with MiXCR, in-frame beta chains kept. Entries that share a CDR3 protein sequence are merged under the most common genes and DNA. What appears here as the V and J calls and clone size reflects TCRdb's work, not the paper's. For this sample the table gives fewer than 20,000 distinct CDR3 sequences, of which around 50% were detected only once. The ten largest clones take up 6% to 8% of the sample.

Results and caveats for the whole study, not just this receptor: Of the vaccine-specific clones in convalescent patients, 304 of 307, or nearly all, reacted only to SARS-CoV-2 spike and did not cross-react with common cold coronaviruses. The median count of SARS-CoV-2-reactive clonotypes went up from 20 to 25 after infection to 38 after vaccination, although the change was not significant. In convalescent patients, a median approximately 86% of post-vaccine SARS-CoV-2-reactive clones were detected only after vaccination, and vaccine-specific priming was suggested by this finding. The number of convalescent patients in the study was relatively small, and the study did not examine early timepoints following natural infection.

The TCR originated in a human donor who had recovered from COVID-19. The material was CD4+ T cells from blood, cultured in vitro, obtained before SARS-CoV-2 vaccination. The V and J genes are TRBV20-1 and TRBJ2-3; confidence is insufficient to name the D gene. The CDR3 protein sequence reads: CSARLAERGRKDTQYF. The DNA reads as follows: TGCAGTGCTAGGTTAGCCGAAAGAGGACGTAAAGATACGCAGTATTTT.